The 27 T cell receptor beta chains reported below all come from one sample, sequenced in a study of cytomegalovirus exposure and HLA in healthy donors (dated by TCRdb to about 2017). The library was obtained by the immunoSEQ multiplex PCR assay. For the multiplex PCR, a mixture combining 60 forward primers for TCR Vbeta segments and 13 reverse primers for TCR Jbeta segments was used. In TCRdb, the immuneACCESS table is reduced to in-frame sequences with V and J assigned. These tables do not hold every clone; where another copy was compared, an unresolved V gene accounts for under half, and the others remain unexplained. In all, the sample holds 150,000 to 160,000 clones, and about 68% of those were seen once. The top ten constitute 2.1% of the sample. Material for sequencing was PBMCs. The source of these receptors is a man aged 25 to 40 in good health and CMV-seronegative.

This chain joins TRBV19 and TRBJ1-1, with TRBD1 matching over 7 bases. The CDR3 covers 15 residues. V lost 7 bases, J lost 0 bases, and 8 bases stayed unmatched. Germline assignment: CDR1 LNHDA and CDR2 SQIVND (reference sequence). CDR3: CASKGRGSMNTEAFF. The DNA of the CDR3 is TGTGCCAGTAAGGGCAGGGGGAGTATGAACACTGAAGCTTTCTTT.

The genes are TRBV7-2 and TRBJ2-1; D is uncertain. This CDR3 is 13 amino acids long. CDR1 is SGHTA and CDR2 is FQGNSA in the germline V gene. Trimming stripped 1 base from V and 10 bases from J, with 11 bases between. CDR3 nucleotide sequence: TGTGCCAGCAGCTTAGATCCGGCTAGGGAGCAGTTCTTC. It specifies CASSLDPAREQFF.

The rearrangement uses TRBV25-1 and TRBJ2-1; a weak D match, TRBD2 (6 bases). The CDR3 length is 16 residues. V was shortened by 4 bases and J by 6 bases, with 19 bases between the two germline ends. Germline V gene lookup returns CDR1 MGHDK and CDR2 SYGVNS. The CDR3 DNA sequence: TGTGCCAGCAGTGGTCCCGGGGGAGCGGCCTTCAATGAGCAGTTCTTC. It codes for CASSGPGGAAFNEQFF.

This clone was seen a few times. This rearrangement joins TRBV5-4 to TRBJ2-3; 8 bases line up with TRBD1. Germline CDR1 and CDR2: SGHNT and YYREEE (reference sequence). The CDR3 sequence is 14 residues long. V gave up 5 bases and J gave up 1 base; unmatched junction bases: 3. The CDR3 nucleotides read TGTGCCAGCAGGGTACAGGGGGGCACAGATACGCAGTATTTT. Its protein is CASRVQGGTDTQYF.

This clone has only one observation. This chain uses TRBV5-5 with TRBJ2-3; a possible D gene is TRBD2 (6 bases). Germline CDR1 is SGHKS and CDR2 is YYEKEE (reference sequence). V was clipped by 6 bases and J by 0 bases, with 14 bases between them. CDR3 length equals 15 residues. DNA of the CDR3: TGTGCCAGCACCCTCGGTGGGGGGAGCACAGATACGCAGTATTTT. Protein sequence: CASTLGGGSTDTQYF.

The chain has TRBV6-1 and TRBJ1-2, with D unresolved. Trimming took 2 bases from V and 7 from J, leaving 14 bases between them. This CDR3 contains 14 residues. Per the germline V gene, CDR1 is MNHNS and CDR2 is SASEGT. As DNA, the CDR3 is TGTGCCAGCAGTGAAACCCTAATTCGGGGTGGCTACACCTTC. As protein: CASSETLIRGGYTF.

This clone was detected only a few times. This chain uses TRBV30 with TRBJ1-1; 12 bases align to TRBD1. V trimming: 3 bases; J trimming: 5 bases; junction bases outside the gene matches: 7. The CDR3 length is 15 residues. Germline V gene sequence: CDR1 GTSNPN, CDR2 SVGIG (reference sequence). CDR3 in DNA: TGTGCCTGGAGCGGGACAGGGGGCAAGAGTACTGAAGCTTTCTTT. It yields the protein CAWSGTGGKSTEAFF.

DNA for the CDR3: TGTGCCAGCAGCGTGGCGGACAGAGGCACAGATACGCAGTATTTT. It translates to CASSVADRGTDTQYF. The chain has TRBV5-4 and TRBJ2-3, with D possibly TRBD1 on 6 matching bases. CDR3 length: 15 residues. The germline V gene has CDR1 SGHNT and CDR2 YYREEE (reference sequence). V was trimmed by 4 bases and J by 1 base, leaving 13 bases between them.

J is TRBJ1-2 and V is TRBV5-1; no clear D gene. The CDR3 extends over 15 amino acids. Between the trimmed V and J ends, which lost 0 bases and 10 bases, there was a span of 19 bases. The V gene's germline CDR1 is SGHRS and CDR2 YFSETQ. The CDR3 spells CASSLDGGISGAYTF. The CDR3 DNA follows: TGCGCCAGCAGCTTGGACGGCGGGATCTCGGGTGCCTACACCTTC.

This rearrangement joins TRBV29-1 to TRBJ2-5, with 7 positions matching TRBD1. The J call could be wrong; TRBJ2-7 is a better fit for the DNA end. From germline, CDR1 is SQVTM and CDR2 ANQGSEA. This CDR3 is built from 11 residues. The CDR3 DNA follows: TGCAGCGTTCGGACAGGCTACGAGCAGTACTTC. Its translation: CSVRTGYEQYF.

V is TRBV27 and J is TRBJ2-1; TRBD1 agrees at 7 bases. This CDR3 spans 14 amino acids. Germline V lookup: CDR1 MNHEY, CDR2 SMNVEV (reference sequence). J gave up 5 bases and V 4 bases, and 5 bases lay outside the gene matches. For the CDR3, the DNA is TGTGCCAGCAGTTCCCGGGACAGTGACAATGAGCAGTTCTTC. It is translated as CASSSRDSDNEQFF.

CDR3 sequence (DNA): TGTGCCAGCAGCCAACGGGAAAGGACAGATACGCAGTATTTT. Amino acid sequence: CASSQRERTDTQYF. The rearrangement joins TRBV14 to TRBJ2-3, with D maybe TRBD2 (5 bases). This CDR3 is 14 amino acids long. Germline lookup yields CDR1 SGHDN and CDR2 FVKESK. V shed 2 bases and J shed 3 bases, with 9 bases lying between them.

As regards this clone: An end of the junction differs from the germline gene, which may be a read error. The rearrangement links TRBV7-9 to TRBJ2-2, with TRBD1 matching 7 bases. Germline CDR1 and CDR2: SEHNR and FQNEAQ (reference sequence). This CDR3 contains 15 residues. CDR3 protein: CSSSSGTANTGELFF. The CDR3 coding sequence is TGTTCCAGCAGCTCCGGGACAGCGAACACCGGGGAGCTGTTTTTT.

The chain carries TRBV19 and TRBJ2-6, with D perhaps TRBD1 (6 bases). In germline, CDR1 is LNHDA, CDR2 SQIVND (reference sequence). V was clipped by 3 bases and J by 4 bases, with 13 bases between them. The length of the CDR3 is 16 residues. The CDR3 DNA is TGTGCCAGTAGTATGTCTCCAGGGGTCGGGGCCAACGTCCTGACTTTC. Protein sequence: CASSMSPGVGANVLTF.

This rearrangement joins TRBV12-5 to TRBJ2-1; no firm D call. The CDR3 sequence is 13 residues long. V lost 4 bases to trimming and J lost 10 bases, with 14 bases between them. Germline-derived CDR1 and CDR2 are LGHNT and FRNRAP. The CDR3 DNA reads as TGTGCTAGTGGTTCAACCCGCAGTGCCGAGCAGTTCTTC. It is translated as CASGSTRSAEQFF.

V is TRBV25-1 and J is TRBJ1-5; 7 nucleotides align to TRBD1. The V gene end was trimmed by 4 bases and the J gene end by 0 bases; junction bases not matched to a gene: 3. The germline CDR1 and CDR2 sequences are MGHDK and SYGVNS. The CDR3 is 15 residues long. For the CDR3, the DNA is TGTGCCAGCAGTGCCGGGACAGCTAGCAATCAGCCCCAGCATTTT. Protein sequence: CASSAGTASNQPQHF.

This clone was detected only a few times. The chain carries TRBV7-9 and TRBJ2-1, with 13 bases lining up with TRBD2. Germline V gene data show CDR1 as SEHNR and CDR2 as FQNEAQ (reference sequence). The CDR3 length is 13 residues. V gave up 11 bases and J gave up 6 bases; unmatched junction bases: 4. In DNA, the CDR3 is TGTGCCGCGGGACTAGCGGGGTCCAATGAGCAGTTCTTC. Amino acid sequence: CAAGLAGSNEQFF.

V is TRBV28 and J is TRBJ1-3; TRBD1 aligns across 7 bases. With V trimmed by 8 bases and J by 4 bases, 5 bases remained unmatched. Germline assignment: CDR1 MDHEN and CDR2 SYDVKM. This CDR3 spans 13 amino acids. Here the CDR3 reads CASVQGSGNTIYF. DNA for the CDR3: TGTGCCAGCGTACAGGGGAGCGGAAACACCATATATTTT.

This clone has just a few counts. This chain connects TRBV5-6 to TRBJ1-5; 8 nucleotides match TRBD1. The length of the CDR3 is 14 residues. V shed 5 bases, J shed 2 bases, and the junction held 3 bases outside the gene matches. Germline CDR1 reads SGHDT; CDR2 reads YYEEEE. The chain's CDR3 is CASRKGQGNQPQHF. CDR3 nucleotides: TGTGCCAGCAGAAAGGGACAGGGCAATCAGCCCCAGCATTTT.

CDR3 in amino acids: CSARGGGTIYF. The CDR3 DNA follows: TGCAGTGCTAGGGGGGGTGGCACCATATATTTT. The chain couples TRBV20-1 to TRBJ1-3, with D maybe TRBD1 (5 bases). The CDR3 has 11 amino acids. Germline assignment: CDR1 DFQATT and CDR2 SNEGSKA (reference sequence). The germline V and J ends were trimmed by 3 bases and 9 bases, with 9 bases remaining between them.

The V call is TRBV28, the J call TRBJ2-1, with 9 nucleotides matching TRBD2. V lost 7 bases and J lost 2; bases outside the gene matches: 3. The CDR3 consists of 14 residues. Looked up from germline, CDR1 is MDHEN and CDR2 is SYDVKM. The CDR3 DNA sequence: TGTGCCAGCATAAGCGGGGGGACCTACAATGAGCAGTTCTTC. Translated: CASISGGTYNEQFF.

This chain uses TRBV2 with TRBJ2-7; 7 nucleotides agree with TRBD1. The CDR3 spans 12 residues. Germline CDR1 reads SNHLY; CDR2 reads FYNNEI. V lost 8 bases, J lost 4 bases, and 5 bases stayed unmatched. The CDR3 DNA follows: TGTGCCAGCGCAGGGGGTCGGTACGAGCAGTACTTC. Its translation is CASAGGRYEQYF.

A few counts support this clone. The chain couples TRBV6-5 to TRBJ2-5; 8 nucleotides agree with TRBD2. Germline V gene sequence: CDR1 MNHEY, CDR2 SVGAGI. The CDR3 covers 15 residues. V dropped 4 bases and J dropped 1; count of bases not matched to a gene: 5. Written as DNA, the CDR3 is TGTGCCAGCAGTTCAGGCGGGGGGCGCCAAGAGACCCAGTACTTC. This translates into CASSSGGGRQETQYF.

The chain joins TRBV5-1 to TRBJ2-5; D perhaps matches TRBD2 (6 bases). Germline loops: CDR1 SGHRS, CDR2 YFSETQ. This CDR3 contains 13 residues. The V gene lost 6 bases and the J gene lost 1 base, with 10 bases spanning the gap. The CDR3 region is CASTEGSQETQYF. For the CDR3, the DNA is TGCGCCAGCACGGAGGGGAGCCAAGAGACCCAGTACTTC.

The rearrangement uses TRBV6-5 and TRBJ1-2; 9 bases match TRBD1. This CDR3 spans 14 amino acids. Germline loops: CDR1 MNHEY, CDR2 SVGAGI. The V and J ends lost 3 bases and 4 bases, in that order; junction bases with no gene match: 3. The CDR3 region is CASSYGGQGYGYTF. The DNA for the CDR3 is TGTGCCAGCAGTTATGGGGGACAGGGCTATGGCTACACCTTC.

V and J are TRBV5-1 and TRBJ1-3; D is uncertain. Trimming pared 0 bases from V and 0 bases from J, leaving 13 bases between. CDR1 SGHRS and CDR2 YFSETQ come from the germline V gene. The CDR3 length is 17 residues. The CDR3 region is CASSLEYSALSGNTIYF. The CDR3 region has the DNA TGCGCCAGCAGCTTGGAGTACAGTGCCCTCTCTGGAAACACCATATATTTT.

This clone was detected only once. CDR3 protein: CASSIQGSAINEQYF. The CDR3 coding sequence is TGTGCCAGTAGTATTCAGGGTTCCGCGATAAACGAGCAGTACTTC. This chain connects TRBV19 to TRBJ2-5; D perhaps matches TRBD1 (5 bases). TRBJ2-7 matches the DNA end more closely, so the J call is doubtful. The CDR3 consists of 15 residues. Germline CDR1 and CDR2: LNHDA and SQIVND (reference sequence).